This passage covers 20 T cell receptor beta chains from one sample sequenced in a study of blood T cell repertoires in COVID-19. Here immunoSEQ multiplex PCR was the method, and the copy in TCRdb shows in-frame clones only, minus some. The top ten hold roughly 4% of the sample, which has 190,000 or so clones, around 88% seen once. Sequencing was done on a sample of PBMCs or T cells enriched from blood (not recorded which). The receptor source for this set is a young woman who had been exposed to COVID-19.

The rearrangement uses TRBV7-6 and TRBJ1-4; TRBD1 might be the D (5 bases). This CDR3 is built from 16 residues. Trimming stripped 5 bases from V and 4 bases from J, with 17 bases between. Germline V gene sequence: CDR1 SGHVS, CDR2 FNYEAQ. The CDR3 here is CASSLGRSGFNEKLFF. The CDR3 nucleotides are TGTGCCAGCAGCCTCGGCCGGTCAGGGTTTAATGAAAAACTGTTTTTT.

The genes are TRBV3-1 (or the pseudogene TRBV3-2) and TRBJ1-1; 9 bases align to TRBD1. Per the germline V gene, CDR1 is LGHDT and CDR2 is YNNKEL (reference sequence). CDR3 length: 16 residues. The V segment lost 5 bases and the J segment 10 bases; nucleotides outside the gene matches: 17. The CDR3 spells CASSFEPQQGARGAFF. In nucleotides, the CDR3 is TGTGCCAGCAGCTTCGAACCTCAACAGGGGGCTAGGGGAGCTTTCTTT.

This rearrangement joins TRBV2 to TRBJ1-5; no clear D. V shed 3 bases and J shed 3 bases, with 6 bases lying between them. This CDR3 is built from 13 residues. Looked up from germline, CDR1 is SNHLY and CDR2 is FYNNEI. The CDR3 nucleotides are TGTGCCAGCAGTGAGCAGGCCAATCAGCCCCAGCATTTT. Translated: CASSEQANQPQHF.

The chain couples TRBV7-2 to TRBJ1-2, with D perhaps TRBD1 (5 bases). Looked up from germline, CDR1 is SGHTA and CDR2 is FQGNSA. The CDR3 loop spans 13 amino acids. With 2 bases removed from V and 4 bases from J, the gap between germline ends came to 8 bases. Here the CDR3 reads CASSLWQGYGYTF. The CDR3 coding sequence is TGTGCCAGCAGCTTATGGCAGGGCTATGGCTACACCTTC.

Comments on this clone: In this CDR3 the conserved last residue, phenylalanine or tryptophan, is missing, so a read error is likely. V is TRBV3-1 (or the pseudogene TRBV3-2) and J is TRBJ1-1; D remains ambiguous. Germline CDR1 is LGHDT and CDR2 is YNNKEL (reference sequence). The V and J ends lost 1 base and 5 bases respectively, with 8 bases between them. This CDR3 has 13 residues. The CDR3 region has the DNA TGTGCCAGCAGCCAAGGAGGGAGGACTGAAGCTTTCCTT. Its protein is CASSQGGRTEAFL.

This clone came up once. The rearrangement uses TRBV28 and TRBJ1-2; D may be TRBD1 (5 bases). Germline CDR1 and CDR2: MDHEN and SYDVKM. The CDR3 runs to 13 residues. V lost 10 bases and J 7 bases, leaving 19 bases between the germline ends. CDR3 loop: CATHLGGVSGYTF. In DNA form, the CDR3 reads TGTGCCACCCACCTGGGGGGGGTTAGTGGCTACACCTTC.

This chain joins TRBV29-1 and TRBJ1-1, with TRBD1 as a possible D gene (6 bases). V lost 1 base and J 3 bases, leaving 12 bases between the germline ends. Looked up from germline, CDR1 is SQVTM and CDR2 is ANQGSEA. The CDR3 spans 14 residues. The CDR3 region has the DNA TGCAGCGTTGAAGTAAGAGGGGGTCACACTGAAGCTTTCTTT. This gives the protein CSVEVRGGHTEAFF.

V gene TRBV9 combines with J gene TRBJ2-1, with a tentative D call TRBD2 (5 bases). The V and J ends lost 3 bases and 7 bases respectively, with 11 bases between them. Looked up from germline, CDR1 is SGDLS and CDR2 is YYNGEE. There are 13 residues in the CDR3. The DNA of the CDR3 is TGTGCCAGCAGCGCCCGGACTCGGAATGAGCAGTTCTTC. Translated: CASSARTRNEQFF.

CDR3 region: CASNLQTNYGYTF. Written as DNA, the CDR3 is TGTGCCAGCAATCTACAGACCAACTATGGCTACACCTTC. The chain links TRBV6-5 to TRBJ1-2; D call uncertain. The CDR3 length is 13 residues. Trimming left V 7 bases short and J 2 bases short, with 11 bases between. CDR1 is MNHEY and CDR2 is SVGAGI in the germline V gene.

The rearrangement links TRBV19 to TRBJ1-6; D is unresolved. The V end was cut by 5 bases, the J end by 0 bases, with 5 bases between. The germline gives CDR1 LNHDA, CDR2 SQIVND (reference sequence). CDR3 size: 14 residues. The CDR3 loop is CASSQNSYNSPLHF. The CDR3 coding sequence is TGTGCCAGTAGTCAAAACTCCTATAATTCACCCCTCCACTTT.

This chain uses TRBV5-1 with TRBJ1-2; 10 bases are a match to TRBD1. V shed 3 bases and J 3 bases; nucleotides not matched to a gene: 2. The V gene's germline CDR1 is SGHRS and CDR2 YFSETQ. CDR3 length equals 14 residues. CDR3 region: CASSSGQGDYGYTF. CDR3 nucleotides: TGCGCCAGCAGCTCAGGACAGGGGGACTATGGCTACACCTTC.

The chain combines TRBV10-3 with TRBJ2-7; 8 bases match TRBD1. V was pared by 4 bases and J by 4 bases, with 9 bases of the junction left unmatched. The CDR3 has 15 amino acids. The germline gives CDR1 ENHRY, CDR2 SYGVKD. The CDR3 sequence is CAISAAGGISYEQYF. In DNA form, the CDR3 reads TGTGCCATCAGTGCTGCAGGGGGCATATCGTACGAGCAGTACTTC.

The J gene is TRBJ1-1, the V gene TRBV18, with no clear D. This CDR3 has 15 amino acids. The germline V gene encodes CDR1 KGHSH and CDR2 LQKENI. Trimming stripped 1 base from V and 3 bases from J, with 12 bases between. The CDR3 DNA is TGTGCCAGCTCACCACTTCCCGGGTGGGACACTGAAGCTTTCTTT. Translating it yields CASSPLPGWDTEAFF.

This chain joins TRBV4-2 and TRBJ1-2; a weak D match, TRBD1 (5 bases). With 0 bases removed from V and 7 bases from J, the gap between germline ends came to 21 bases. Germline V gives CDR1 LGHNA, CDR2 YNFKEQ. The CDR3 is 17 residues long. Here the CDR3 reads CASSQDGPAGILGGYTF. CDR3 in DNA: TGTGCCAGCAGCCAAGACGGCCCCGCAGGGATTTTGGGTGGCTACACCTTC.

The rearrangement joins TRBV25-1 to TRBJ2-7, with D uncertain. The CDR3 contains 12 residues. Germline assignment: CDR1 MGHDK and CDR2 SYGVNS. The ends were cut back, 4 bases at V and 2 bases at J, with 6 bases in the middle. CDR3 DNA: TGTGCCAGCAGTGGCGATACCTACGAGCAGTACTTC. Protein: CASSGDTYEQYF.

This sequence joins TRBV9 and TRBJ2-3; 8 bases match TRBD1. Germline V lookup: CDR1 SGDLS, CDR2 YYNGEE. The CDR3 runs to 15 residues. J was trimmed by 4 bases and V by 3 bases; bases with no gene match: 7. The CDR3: CASSAPSGGPDTQYF. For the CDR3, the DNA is TGTGCCAGCAGCGCCCCGTCAGGGGGCCCAGATACGCAGTATTTT.

In nucleotides, the CDR3 is TGTGCCATCAGTGATAGGACAGGGGGCAACTATGGCTACACCTTC. Residues: CAISDRTGGNYGYTF. The chain employs TRBV10-3 and TRBJ1-2, with 11 bases aligning to TRBD1. The CDR3 is 15 residues long. The trim removed 3 bases at V and 2 bases at J, leaving 2 bases unmatched. The germline gives CDR1 ENHRY, CDR2 SYGVKD.

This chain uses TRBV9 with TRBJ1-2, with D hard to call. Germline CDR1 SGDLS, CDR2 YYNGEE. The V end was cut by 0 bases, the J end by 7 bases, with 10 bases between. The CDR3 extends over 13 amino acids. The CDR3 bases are TGTGCCAGCAGCGTAGCTGCGGGGAGTGGCTACACCTTC. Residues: CASSVAAGSGYTF.

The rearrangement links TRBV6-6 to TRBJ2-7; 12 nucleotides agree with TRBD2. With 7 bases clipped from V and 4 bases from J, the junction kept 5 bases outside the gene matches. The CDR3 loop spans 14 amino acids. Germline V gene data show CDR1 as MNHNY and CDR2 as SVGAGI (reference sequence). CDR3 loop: CASTQTSGGYEQYF. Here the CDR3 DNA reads TGTGCCAGCACCCAGACTAGCGGGGGATACGAGCAGTACTTC.

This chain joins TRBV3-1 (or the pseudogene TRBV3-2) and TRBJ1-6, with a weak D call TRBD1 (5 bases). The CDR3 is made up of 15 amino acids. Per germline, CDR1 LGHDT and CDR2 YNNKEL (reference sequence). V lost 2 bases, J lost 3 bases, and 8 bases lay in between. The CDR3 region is CASSQQGVYNSPLHF. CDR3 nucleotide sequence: TGTGCCAGCAGCCAACAGGGTGTCTATAATTCACCCCTCCACTTT.